Its frequency marks the clone carrying this T cell receptor beta chain as large (0.1 to 1%). Its antigen is still unknown. Assay: immunoSEQ multiplex PCR; the TCRdb copy retains only in-frame clones and omits some. The record lists 650 to 950 clones, of which the ten most abundant hold roughly 5%. The CDR3 loop spans 13 amino acids. No DNA sequence was recorded. CDR1 and CDR2 (germline): MDHEN, SYDVKM. The sample originates from a study of synovial regulatory T cells in juvenile arthritis. About the research overall: A few patients were therapy-naive; several received methotrexate alone. Regarding the study as a whole: Blood Treg cells that were inflammation-associated showed lower TCR diversity than other blood Treg cells.

HLA-DR+ Treg cells made up the iaTreg subset. Median disease duration was 7 years, range 0.2-19.1. The clonotype was recovered from a donor between 2 and 29 years old with juvenile idiopathic arthritis. Sequencing was done on a sample of Treg cells from blood. Subset indicated: HLA-DR+ inflammation-associated blood Treg cells. This chain connects TRBV28 to TRBJ2-7; checking the TCRdb D call of TRBD1 is not possible without DNA. The CDR3: CASSDQGAGEQYF.